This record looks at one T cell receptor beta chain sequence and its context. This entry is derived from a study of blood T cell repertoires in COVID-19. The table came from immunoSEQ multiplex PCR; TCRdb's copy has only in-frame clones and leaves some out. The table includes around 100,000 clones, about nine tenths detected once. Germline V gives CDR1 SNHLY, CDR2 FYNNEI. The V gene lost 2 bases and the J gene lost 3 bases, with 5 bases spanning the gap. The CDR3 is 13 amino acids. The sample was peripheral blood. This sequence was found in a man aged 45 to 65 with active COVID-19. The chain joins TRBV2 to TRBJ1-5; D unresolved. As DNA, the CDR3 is TGTGCCAGCAGTGAAAACTACAATCAGCCCCAGCATTTT. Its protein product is CASSENYNQPQHF.